The clone carrying this TCR beta chain was seen a handful of times. The antigen is not known. PCR was performed a second time for about 6 to 11 cycles using a sample-barcoded 5' primer and a J-beta primer mix. TCRdb recomputed calls from the 5' RACE reads with MiXCR, one row per CDR3 protein. The repertoire includes more than 700,000 distinct CDR3 sequences, about 42% of them detected once, and about a sixth sits in the top ten. The data were obtained in a study of blood T cells in healthy people across ages. Points from the study as a whole: Because sorting was not performed, PBMCs prevented conclusive naive versus antigen-experienced comparison. Observed TCR beta diversity per million T cells went down as age went up. This fall followed a roughly linear course with age.

CDR3 length: 13 amino acids. The V segment lost 2 bases and the J segment 3 bases; nucleotides outside the gene matches: 1. The V gene's germline CDR1 is SGHRS and CDR2 YFSETQ. The TCR sequence derives from an elderly man in good health. The chain carries TRBV5-1 and TRBJ1-1; TRBD1 matches at 7 bases. The sample consisted of blood. CDR3 bases: TGCGCCAGCAGCTTTGGGACAGACACTGAAGCTTTCTTT. This translates into CASSFGTDTEAFF.